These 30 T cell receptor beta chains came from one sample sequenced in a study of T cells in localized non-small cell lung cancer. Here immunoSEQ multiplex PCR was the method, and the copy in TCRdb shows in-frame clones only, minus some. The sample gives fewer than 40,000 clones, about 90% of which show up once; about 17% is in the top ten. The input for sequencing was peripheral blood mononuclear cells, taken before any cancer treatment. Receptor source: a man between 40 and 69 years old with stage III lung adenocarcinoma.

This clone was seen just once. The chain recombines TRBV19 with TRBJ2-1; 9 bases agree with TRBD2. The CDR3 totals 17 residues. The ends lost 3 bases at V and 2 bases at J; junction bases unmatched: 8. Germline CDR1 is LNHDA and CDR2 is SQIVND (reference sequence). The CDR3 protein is CASSMGLAPGPYNEQFF. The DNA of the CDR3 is TGTGCCAGTAGTATGGGACTAGCCCCGGGGCCCTACAATGAGCAGTTCTTC. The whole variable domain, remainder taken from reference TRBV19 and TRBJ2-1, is DGGITQSPKYLFRKEGQNVTLSCEQNLNHDAMYWYRQDPGQGLRLIYYSQIVNDFQKGDIAEGYSVSREKKESFPLTVTSAQKNPTAFYLCASSMGLAPGPYNEQFFGPGTRLTVL.

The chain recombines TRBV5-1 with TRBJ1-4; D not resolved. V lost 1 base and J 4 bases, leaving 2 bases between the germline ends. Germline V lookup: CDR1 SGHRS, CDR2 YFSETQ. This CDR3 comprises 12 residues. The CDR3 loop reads CASSLNNEKLFF. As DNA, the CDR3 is TGCGCCAGCAGCTTGAATAATGAAAAACTGTTTTTT.

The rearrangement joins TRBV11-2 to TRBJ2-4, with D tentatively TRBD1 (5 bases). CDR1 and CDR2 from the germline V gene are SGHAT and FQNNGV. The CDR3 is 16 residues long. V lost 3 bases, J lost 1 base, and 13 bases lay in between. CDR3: CASSFRRDGAKNIQYF. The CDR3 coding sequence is TGTGCCAGCAGCTTCCGCAGGGATGGGGCCAAAAACATTCAGTACTTC.

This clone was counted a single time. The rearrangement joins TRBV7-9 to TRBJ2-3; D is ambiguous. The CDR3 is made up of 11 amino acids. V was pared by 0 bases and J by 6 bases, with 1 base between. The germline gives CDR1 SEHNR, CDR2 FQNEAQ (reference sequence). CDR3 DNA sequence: TGTGCCAGCAGCTTAGCGGATACGCAGTATTTT. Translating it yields CASSLADTQYF.

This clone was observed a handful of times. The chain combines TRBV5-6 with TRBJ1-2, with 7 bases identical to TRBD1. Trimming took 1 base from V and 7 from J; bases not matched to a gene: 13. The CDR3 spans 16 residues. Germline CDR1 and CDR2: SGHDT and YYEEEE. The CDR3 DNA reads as TGTGCCAGCAGCTTGCAGTCCCAGGGGGGGTACTTTGGCTACACCTTC. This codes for CASSLQSQGGYFGYTF.

The CDR3 region has the DNA TGCAGCGTTGAAGATCGAAGGGGAAGGACCGAGACCCAGTACTTC. This gives the protein CSVEDRRGRTETQYF. The J gene is TRBJ2-5, the V gene TRBV29-1, with TRBD1 as a possible D gene (5 bases). The germline V gene has CDR1 SQVTM and CDR2 ANQGSEA. There are 15 residues in the CDR3. Trimming left V 0 bases short and J 5 bases short, with 16 bases between.

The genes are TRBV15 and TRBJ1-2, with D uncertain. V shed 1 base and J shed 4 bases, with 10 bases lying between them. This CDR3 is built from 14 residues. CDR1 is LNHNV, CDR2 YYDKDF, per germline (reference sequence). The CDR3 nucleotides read TGTGCCACCAGCAGAGGGTGGCAAAGCTATGGCTACACCTTC. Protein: CATSRGWQSYGYTF.

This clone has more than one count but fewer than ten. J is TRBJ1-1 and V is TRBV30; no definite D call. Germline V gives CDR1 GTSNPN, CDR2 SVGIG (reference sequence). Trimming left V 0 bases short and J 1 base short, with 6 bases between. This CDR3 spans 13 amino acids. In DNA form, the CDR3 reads TGTGCCTGGAGTGTTCAAGAGAACACTGAAGCTTTCTTT. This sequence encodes CAWSVQENTEAFF.

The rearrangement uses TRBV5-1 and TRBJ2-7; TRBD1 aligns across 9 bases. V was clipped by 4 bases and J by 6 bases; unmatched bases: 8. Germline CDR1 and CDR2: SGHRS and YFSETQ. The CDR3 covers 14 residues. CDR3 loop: CASSGSSQGAEQYF. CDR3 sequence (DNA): TGCGCCAGCAGCGGTTCCTCACAGGGGGCCGAGCAGTACTTC.

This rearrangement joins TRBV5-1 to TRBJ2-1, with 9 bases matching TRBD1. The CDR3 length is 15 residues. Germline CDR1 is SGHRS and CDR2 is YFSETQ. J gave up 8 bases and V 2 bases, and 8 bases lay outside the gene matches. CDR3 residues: CASSFGTGGRDEQFF. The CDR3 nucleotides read TGCGCCAGCAGCTTTGGAACAGGGGGCCGGGATGAGCAGTTCTTC.

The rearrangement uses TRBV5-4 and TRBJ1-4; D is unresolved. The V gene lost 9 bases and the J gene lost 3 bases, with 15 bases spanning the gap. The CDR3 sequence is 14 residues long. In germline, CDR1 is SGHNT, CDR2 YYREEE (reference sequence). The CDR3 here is CAIPAARANEKLFF. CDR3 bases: TGTGCCATCCCGGCGGCGAGGGCTAATGAAAAACTGTTTTTT.

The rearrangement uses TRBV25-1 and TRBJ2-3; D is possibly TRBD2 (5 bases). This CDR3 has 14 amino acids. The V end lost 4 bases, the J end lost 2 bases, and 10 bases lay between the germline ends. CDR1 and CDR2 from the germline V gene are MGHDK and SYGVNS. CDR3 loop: CASSGTWNTDTQYF. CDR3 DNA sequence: TGTGCCAGCAGTGGGACTTGGAACACAGATACGCAGTATTTT. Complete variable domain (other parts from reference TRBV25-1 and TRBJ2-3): EADIYQTPRYLVIGTGKKITLECSQTMGHDKMYWYQQDPGMELHLIHYSYGVNSTEKGDLSSESTVSRIRTEHFPLTLESARPSHTSQYLCASSGTWNTDTQYFGPGTRLTVL.

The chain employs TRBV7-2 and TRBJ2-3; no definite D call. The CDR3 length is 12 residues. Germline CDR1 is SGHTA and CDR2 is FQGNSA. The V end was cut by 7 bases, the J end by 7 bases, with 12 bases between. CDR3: CASTTSSHTQYF. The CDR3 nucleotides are TGTGCCAGCACCACTTCTAGTCATACGCAGTATTTT.

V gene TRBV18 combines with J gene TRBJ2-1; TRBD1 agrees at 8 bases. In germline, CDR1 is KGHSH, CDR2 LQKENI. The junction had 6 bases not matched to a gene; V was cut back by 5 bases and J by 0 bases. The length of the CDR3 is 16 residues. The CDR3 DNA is TGTGCCAGCTCAACGTGGACAGGGAGCTCCTACAATGAGCAGTTCTTC. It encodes CASSTWTGSSYNEQFF. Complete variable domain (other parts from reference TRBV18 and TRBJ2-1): NAGVMQNPRHLVRRRGQEARLRCSPMKGHSHVYWYRQLPEEGLKFMVYLQKENIIDESGMPKERFSAEFPKEGPSILRIQQVVRGDSAAYFCASSTWTGSSYNEQFFGPGTRLTVL.

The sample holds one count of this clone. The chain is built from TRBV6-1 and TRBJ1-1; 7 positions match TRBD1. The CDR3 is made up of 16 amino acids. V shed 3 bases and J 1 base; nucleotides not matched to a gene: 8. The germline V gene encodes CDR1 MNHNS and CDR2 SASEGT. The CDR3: CASSEWIGQANTEAFF. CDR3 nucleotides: TGTGCCAGCAGTGAGTGGATAGGACAGGCGAACACTGAAGCTTTCTTT.

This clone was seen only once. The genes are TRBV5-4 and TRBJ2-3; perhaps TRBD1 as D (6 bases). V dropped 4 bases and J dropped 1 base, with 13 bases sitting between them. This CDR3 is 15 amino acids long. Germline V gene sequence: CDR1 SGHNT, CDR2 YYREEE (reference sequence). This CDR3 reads CASSSGQLRTDTQYF. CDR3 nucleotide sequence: TGTGCCAGCAGCAGCGGACAGCTACGCACAGATACGCAGTATTTT.

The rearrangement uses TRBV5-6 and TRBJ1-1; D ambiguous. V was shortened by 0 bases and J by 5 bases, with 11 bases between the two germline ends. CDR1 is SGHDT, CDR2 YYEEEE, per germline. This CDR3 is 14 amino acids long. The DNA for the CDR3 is TGTGCCAGCAGCTTGGCCCTGGGGATGACTGAAGCTTTCTTT. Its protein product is CASSLALGMTEAFF.

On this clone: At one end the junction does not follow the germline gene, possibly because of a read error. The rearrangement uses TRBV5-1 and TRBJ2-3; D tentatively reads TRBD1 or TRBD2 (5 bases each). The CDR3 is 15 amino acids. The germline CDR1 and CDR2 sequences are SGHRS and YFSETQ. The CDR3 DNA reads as TGCGCCAGCACCTTGAGGGGCGTAAGGACAGATACGCAGTATTTT. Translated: CASTLRGVRTDTQYF.

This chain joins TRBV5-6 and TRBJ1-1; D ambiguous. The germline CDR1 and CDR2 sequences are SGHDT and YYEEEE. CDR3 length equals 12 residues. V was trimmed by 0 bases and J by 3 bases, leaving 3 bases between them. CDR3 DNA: TGTGCCAGCAGCTTGGGGTACACTGAAGCTTTCTTT. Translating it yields CASSLGYTEAFF.

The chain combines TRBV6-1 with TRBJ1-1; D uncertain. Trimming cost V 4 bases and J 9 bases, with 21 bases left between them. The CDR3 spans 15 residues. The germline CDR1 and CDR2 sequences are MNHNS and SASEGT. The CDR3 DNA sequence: TGTGCCAGCAGTGCAGAACACCTTACCGTGGCGAAAGCTTTCTTT. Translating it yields CASSAEHLTVAKAFF.

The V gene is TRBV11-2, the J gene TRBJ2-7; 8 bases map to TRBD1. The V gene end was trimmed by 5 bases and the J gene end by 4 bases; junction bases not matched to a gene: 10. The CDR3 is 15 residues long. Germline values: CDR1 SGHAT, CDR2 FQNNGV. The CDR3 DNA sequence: TGTGCCAGCAGCCAAAGGACAGGGTTCAGGTACGAGCAGTACTTC. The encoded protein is CASSQRTGFRYEQYF.

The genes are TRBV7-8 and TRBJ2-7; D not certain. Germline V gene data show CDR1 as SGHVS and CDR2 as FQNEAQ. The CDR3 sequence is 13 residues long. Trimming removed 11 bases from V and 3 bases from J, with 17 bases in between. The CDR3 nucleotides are TGTGCCGTACTTGGTGGAAATGACTACGAGCAGTACTTC. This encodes CAVLGGNDYEQYF.

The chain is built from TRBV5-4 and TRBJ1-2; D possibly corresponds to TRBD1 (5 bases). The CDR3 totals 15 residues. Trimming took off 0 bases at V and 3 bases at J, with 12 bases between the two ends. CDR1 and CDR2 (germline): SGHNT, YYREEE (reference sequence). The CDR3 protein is CASSLVATGDYGYTF. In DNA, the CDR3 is TGTGCCAGCAGCTTGGTGGCCACAGGCGACTATGGCTACACCTTC.

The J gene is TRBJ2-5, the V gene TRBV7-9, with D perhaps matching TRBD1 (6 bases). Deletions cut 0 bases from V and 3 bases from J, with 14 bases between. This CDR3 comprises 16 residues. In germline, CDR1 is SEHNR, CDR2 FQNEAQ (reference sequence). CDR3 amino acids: CASSLAFTDRKETQYF. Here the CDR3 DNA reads TGTGCCAGCAGCTTAGCCTTTACGGACAGAAAAGAGACCCAGTACTTC.

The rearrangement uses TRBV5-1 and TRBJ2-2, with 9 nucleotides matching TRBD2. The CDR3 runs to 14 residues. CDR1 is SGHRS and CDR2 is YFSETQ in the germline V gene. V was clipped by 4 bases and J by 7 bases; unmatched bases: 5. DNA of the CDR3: TGCGCCAGCAGCCCGGGACTAGCCGTCGGGGAGCTGTTTTTT. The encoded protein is CASSPGLAVGELFF.

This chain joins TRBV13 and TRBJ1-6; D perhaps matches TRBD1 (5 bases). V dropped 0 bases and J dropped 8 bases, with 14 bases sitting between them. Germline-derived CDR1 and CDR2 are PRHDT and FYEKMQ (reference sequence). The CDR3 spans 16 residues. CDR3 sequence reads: CASSLGGQMGDSPLHF. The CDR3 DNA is TGTGCCAGCAGCTTAGGGGGGCAGATGGGGGATTCACCCCTCCACTTT. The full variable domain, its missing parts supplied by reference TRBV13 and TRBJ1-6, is AAGVIQSPRHLIKEKRETATLKCYPIPRHDTVYWYQQGPGQDPQFLISFYEKMQSDKGSIPDRFSAQQFSDYHSELNMSSLELGDSALYFCASSLGGQMGDSPLHFGNGTRLTVT.

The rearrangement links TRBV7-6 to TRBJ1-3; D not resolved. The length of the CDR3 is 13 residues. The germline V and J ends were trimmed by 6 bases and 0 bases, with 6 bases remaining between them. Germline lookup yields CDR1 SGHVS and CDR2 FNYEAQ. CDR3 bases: TGTGCCAGCAGTCATACCTCTGGAAACACCATATATTTT. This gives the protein CASSHTSGNTIYF.

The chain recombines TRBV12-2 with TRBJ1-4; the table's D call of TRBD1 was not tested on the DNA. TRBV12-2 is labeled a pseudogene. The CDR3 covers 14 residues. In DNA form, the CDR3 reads TGTGCAAGTCGAGACAGGGGGGCAAATGAAAAACTGTTTTTT. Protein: CASRDRGANEKLFF.

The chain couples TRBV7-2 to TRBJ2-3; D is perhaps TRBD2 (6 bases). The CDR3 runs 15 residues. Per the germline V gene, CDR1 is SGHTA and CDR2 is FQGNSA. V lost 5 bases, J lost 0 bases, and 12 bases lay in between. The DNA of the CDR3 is TGTGCCAGCAGCAAGGACTATCTCAGCACAGATACGCAGTATTTT. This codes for CASSKDYLSTDTQYF.

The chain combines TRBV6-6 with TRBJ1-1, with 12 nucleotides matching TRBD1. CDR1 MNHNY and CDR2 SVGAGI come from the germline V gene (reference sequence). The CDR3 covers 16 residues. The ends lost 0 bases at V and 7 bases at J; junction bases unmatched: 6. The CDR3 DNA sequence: TGTGCCAGCAGTTACTCTACCGGGACAGGGGGCGATGAAGCTTTCTTT. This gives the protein CASSYSTGTGGDEAFF.